Each of the 14 T cell receptor beta chains below was sequenced from the same sample in a study of regulatory T cells in long-lasting Graves disease. CDR3 regions were amplified by Arm-PCR using iRepertoire HTBI primers to build TCR beta libraries. MiXCR, applied by TCRdb to the multiplex PCR reads, yields one record per CDR3 protein. The data hold around 360,000 distinct CDR3 sequences, with 15% to 20% observed a single time. Noted time point: newly diagnosed GD, antithyroid drugs for less than 3 months. Construction of the TCR library relied on RNA isolated from PBMCs. This same sample was also taken into another study, of T cells in Graves' hyperthyroidism and ophthalmopathy.

This specimen consisted of peripheral blood mononuclear cells (PBMCs), obtained at new diagnosis, from a patient treated with antithyroid drugs. All receptors come from a woman aged 18 to 35 with Graves disease.

This clonotype has a count of ten or more. The J gene is TRBJ2-7, the V gene TRBV2; D may be TRBD2 (7 bases). Germline V gene lookup returns CDR1 SNHLY and CDR2 FYNNEI. Trimming removed 7 bases at V and 5 bases at J, with 18 bases between. There are 14 residues in the CDR3. CDR3 sequence: CASTPRGRVHEQYF. CDR3 DNA sequence: TGTGCCAGCACCCCTAGGGGGAGGGTCCACGAGCAGTACTTC.

In its sample, this clonotype was seen many times. The CDR3 region has the DNA TGTGCCAGCAGTGAAGTGGCGGGAAACATTCAGTACTTC. Its translation is CASSEVAGNIQYF. The rearrangement links TRBV2 to TRBJ2-4; weak D call: TRBD2 (5 bases). The germline V gene has CDR1 SNHLY and CDR2 FYNNEI. There are 13 residues in the CDR3. Trimming took off 1 base at V and 6 bases at J, with 7 bases between the two ends.

With regard to this clonotype: This could be a read error, since a much larger clone is one nucleotide away. The V and J genes are TRBV2 and TRBJ2-7; 7 nucleotides line up with TRBD1. Losses at the gene ends were 5 bases for V and 0 bases for J; bases not matched to a gene: 13. The CDR3 runs 17 residues. CDR1 and CDR2 (germline): SNHLY, FYNNEI. DNA of the CDR3: TGTGCCAGCAGTTTTGAGACAGGGACAGCTACCTCCTACGAGCAGTACTTC. Translating it yields CASSFETGTATSYEQYF.

The rearrangement joins TRBV27 to TRBJ1-4; TRBD1 matches at 9 bases. CDR3 length: 15 amino acids. J gave up 7 bases and V 5 bases, and 8 bases lay outside the gene matches. Germline loops: CDR1 MNHEY, CDR2 SMNVEV (reference sequence). CDR3 sequence (DNA): TGTGCCAGCAGTGCCGCCGGGACAGGGCTTGAAAAACTGTTTTTT. This gives the protein CASSAAGTGLEKLFF.

In its sample, this clonotype was seen many times. The chain has TRBV3-1 and TRBJ2-5; 9 positions agree with TRBD2. V was pared by 0 bases and J by 7 bases, with 6 bases of the junction left unmatched. CDR1 and CDR2 from the germline V gene are LGHDT and YNNKEL (reference sequence). The CDR3 runs to 15 residues. CDR3 sequence: CASSQDGLAKRTQYF. The CDR3 DNA sequence: TGTGCCAGCAGCCAAGACGGACTAGCGAAGCGGACCCAGTACTTC.

V gene TRBV28 combines with J gene TRBJ2-6; D not resolved. Trimming took 3 bases from V and 0 from J, leaving 12 bases between them. CDR1 and CDR2 from the germline V gene are MDHEN and SYDVKM. The CDR3 loop spans 17 amino acids. CDR3 DNA: TGTGCCAGCAGTTTGTGGGCTTTGAGCTCTGGGGCCAACGTCCTGACTTTC. This encodes CASSLWALSSGANVLTF. Supplemented by reference TRBV28 and TRBJ2-6, the full variable domain reads DVKVTQSSRYLVKRTGEKVFLECVQDMDHENMFWYRQDPGLGLRLIYFSYDVKMKEKGDIPEGYSVSREKKERFSLILESASTNQTSMYLCASSLWALSSGANVLTFGAGSRLTVL.

This clonotype was detected many times. This chain uses TRBV3-1 with TRBJ1-1; D is possibly TRBD1 (6 bases). This CDR3 contains 14 residues. The V and J ends lost 0 bases and 5 bases respectively, with 10 bases between them. Germline CDR1 LGHDT, CDR2 YNNKEL (reference sequence). The CDR3 region has the DNA TGTGCCAGCAGCCAAGATGTACAGGGAACTGAAGCTTTCTTT. Its protein product is CASSQDVQGTEAFF.

This chain uses TRBV19 with TRBJ1-1; 7 bases agree with TRBD1. J lost 4 bases, V lost 5 bases, and 7 bases had no gene match. The CDR3 covers 14 residues. From germline, CDR1 is LNHDA and CDR2 SQIVND (reference sequence). The CDR3 loop is CASSPTGRSTEAFF. In DNA, the CDR3 is TGTGCCAGTAGTCCGACAGGGCGGAGCACTGAAGCTTTCTTT.

This clonotype has just a few counts. This sequence joins TRBV20-1 and TRBJ2-1; TRBD2 agrees at 11 bases. Germline CDR1 is DFQATT and CDR2 is SNEGSKA (reference sequence). With V trimmed by 1 base and J by 15 bases, 8 bases remained unmatched. This CDR3 is 13 amino acids long. Here the CDR3 DNA reads TGCAGTGCTAGAGCGGGTAGCGGGGGGGCTGGGTTCTTC. This codes for CSARAGSGGAGFF.

This clonotype appeared once. V is TRBV3-1 and J is TRBJ2-4, with TRBD2 identical over 8 bases. This CDR3 region has 13 residues. Germline CDR1 is LGHDT and CDR2 is YNNKEL (reference sequence). The trim removed 4 bases at V and 6 bases at J, leaving 2 bases unmatched. Written as DNA, the CDR3 is TGTGCCAGCAGCCCGGGGGGGGCAAACATTCAGTACTTC. Protein product: CASSPGGANIQYF. Based on the CDR3 plus reference TRBV3-1 and TRBJ2-4, the full variable domain is DTAVSQTPKYLVTQMGNDKSIKCEQNLGHDTMYWYKQDSKKFLKIMFSYNNKELIINETVPNRFSPKSPDKAHLNLHINSLELGDSAVYFCASSPGGANIQYFGAGTRLSVL.

The genes are TRBV7-6 and TRBJ2-7; D is perhaps TRBD2 (6 bases). CDR3 size: 14 residues. The germline CDR1 and CDR2 sequences are SGHVS and FNYEAQ. The V end lost 4 bases, the J end lost 5 bases, and 15 bases lay between the germline ends. This chain's CDR3 is CASSSRDLGNEQYF. CDR3 DNA: TGTGCCAGCAGCTCGCGGGACCTGGGAAACGAGCAGTACTTC.

The rearrangement links TRBV29-1 to TRBJ2-3, with D possibly TRBD1 on 6 matching bases. CDR3 length: 15 residues. Per germline, CDR1 SQVTM and CDR2 ANQGSEA. Trimming pared 1 base from V and 2 bases from J, leaving 13 bases between. The CDR3 spells CSVEATDRHTDTQYF. The CDR3 coding sequence is TGCAGCGTTGAAGCTACGGACAGACACACAGATACGCAGTATTTT.

There are many counts of this clonotype. In DNA, the CDR3 is TGTGCCAGCAGCGGCGACGGATACAATGAGCAGTTCTTC. This sequence encodes CASSGDGYNEQFF. The chain uses TRBV3-1 and TRBJ2-1; D gene uncertain. The germline V and J ends were trimmed by 5 bases and 4 bases, with 9 bases remaining between them. Germline V gene sequence: CDR1 LGHDT, CDR2 YNNKEL (reference sequence). The CDR3 spans 13 residues.

This clonotype was counted only a few times. The DNA of the CDR3 is TGTGCCAGCAGCGTAGAGGGGTTCGGAAACACCATATATTTT. Its translation: CASSVEGFGNTIYF. This chain joins TRBV9 and TRBJ1-3; possible D gene TRBD1, 5 bases. V dropped 0 bases and J dropped 4 bases, with 8 bases sitting between them. Germline V gene lookup returns CDR1 SGDLS and CDR2 YYNGEE. CDR3 length equals 14 residues.